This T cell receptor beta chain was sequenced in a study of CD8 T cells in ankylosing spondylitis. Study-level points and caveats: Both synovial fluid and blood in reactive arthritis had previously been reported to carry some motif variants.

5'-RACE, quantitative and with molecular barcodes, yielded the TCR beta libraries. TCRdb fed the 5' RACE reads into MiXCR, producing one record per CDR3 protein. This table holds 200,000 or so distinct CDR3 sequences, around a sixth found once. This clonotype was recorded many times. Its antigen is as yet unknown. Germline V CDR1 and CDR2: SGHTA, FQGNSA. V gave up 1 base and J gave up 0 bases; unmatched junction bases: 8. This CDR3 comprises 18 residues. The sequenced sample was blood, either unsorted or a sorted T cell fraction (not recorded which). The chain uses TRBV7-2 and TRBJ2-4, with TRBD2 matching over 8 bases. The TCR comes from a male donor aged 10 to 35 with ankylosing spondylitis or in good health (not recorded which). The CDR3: CASSLGLAPRLAKNIQYF. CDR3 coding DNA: TGTGCCAGCAGCTTAGGACTAGCGCCCCGTCTAGCCAAAAACATTCAGTACTTC.